This TCR beta chain was documented in a study of response to subunit inactivated influenza vaccine. Notes on this clonotype: Its antigen is not known.

General study points: Authors proposed each seasonal influenza vaccination draws in few new T cells.

This CDR3 region has 15 residues. The ends lost 6 bases at V and 10 bases at J; junction bases unmatched: 17. CDR1 and CDR2 (germline): SQVTM, ANQGSEA. Using its own MiXCR run on the RT-PCR reads, TCRdb lists one record per CDR3 protein. The sample yields about 700,000 distinct CDR3 sequences, approximately 14% seen once. This TCR derives from a man in his forties or fifties who received an inactivated influenza vaccine. J is TRBJ2-1 and V is TRBV29-1, with TRBD2 identical over 8 bases. Sample: PBMCs from blood, taken less than 15 days before vaccination. The CDR3 sequence: CSVDRGGLAGEEQFF. The CDR3 coding sequence is TGCAGCGTGGACAGAGGGGGGCTAGCGGGCGAGGAGCAGTTCTTC.